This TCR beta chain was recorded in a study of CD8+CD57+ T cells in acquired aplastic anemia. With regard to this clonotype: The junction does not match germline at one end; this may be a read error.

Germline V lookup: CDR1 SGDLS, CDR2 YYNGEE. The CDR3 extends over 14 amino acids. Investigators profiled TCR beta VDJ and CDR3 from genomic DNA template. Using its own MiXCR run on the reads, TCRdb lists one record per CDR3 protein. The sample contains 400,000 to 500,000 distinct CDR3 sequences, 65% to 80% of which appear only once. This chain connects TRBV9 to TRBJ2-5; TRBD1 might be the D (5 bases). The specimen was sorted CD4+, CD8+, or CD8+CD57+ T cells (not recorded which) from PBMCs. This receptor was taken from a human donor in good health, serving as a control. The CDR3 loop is CASSQDGQAETQYF. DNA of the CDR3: TGCGCCAGCAGCCAAGATGGACAAGCAGAGACCCAGTACTTC.